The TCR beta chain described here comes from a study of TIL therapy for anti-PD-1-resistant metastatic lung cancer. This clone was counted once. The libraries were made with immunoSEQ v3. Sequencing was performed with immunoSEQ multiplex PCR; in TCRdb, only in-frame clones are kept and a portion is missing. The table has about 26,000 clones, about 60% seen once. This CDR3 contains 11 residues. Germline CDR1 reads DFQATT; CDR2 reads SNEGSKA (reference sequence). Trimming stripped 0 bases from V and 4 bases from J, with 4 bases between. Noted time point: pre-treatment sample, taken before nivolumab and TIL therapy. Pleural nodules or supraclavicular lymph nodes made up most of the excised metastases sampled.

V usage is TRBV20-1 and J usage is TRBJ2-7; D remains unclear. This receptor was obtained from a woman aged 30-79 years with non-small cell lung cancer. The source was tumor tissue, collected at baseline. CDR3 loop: CSARDKYEQYF. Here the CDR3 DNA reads TGCAGTGCTAGAGATAAGTACGAGCAGTACTTC.